Listed below are T cell receptor beta chains from one sample, sequenced in a study of vaccination effects on CD4 cells after COVID-19. The protocol was immunoSEQ multiplex PCR, while the TCRdb copy is restricted to in-frame clones and leaves out a portion. The table has 60,000 to 65,000 clones, 75% seen once. Their target antigens are unknown. This specimen consisted of CD4+ T cells from PBMCs cultured with HCoV-OC43 spike peptides, obtained before COVID-19 vaccination. Receptors originate from a human donor who received a COVID-19 vaccine. The CDR3 runs from the conserved cysteine through the conserved F or W. A D gene is named only where the DNA matches it firmly. Size is omitted from some rows. Given values are once, few, many or a class for expanded clones.

j_call clone_size d_call v_call cdr3_aa cdr3_nt
TRBJ2-5 NA NA TRBV4-2 CASSHLGIEGTAARYF TGTGCCAGCAGCCACTTAGGGATAGAAGGGACGGCGGCCCGGTACTTC
TRBJ1-2 NA NA TRBV5-1 CASSLGLTGYGYTF TGCGCCAGCAGCTTAGGACTGACGGGCTATGGCTACACCTTC
TRBJ1-5 NA NA TRBV28 CASSSPDRTYQPQHF TGTGCCAGCAGTTCCCCGGACAGAACTTACCAGCCCCAGCATTTT
TRBJ1-2 NA NA TRBV12-3/TRBV12-4 CASSLDQSSACTF TGTGCCAGCAGTTTGGATCAGTCTAGTGCCTGCACCTTC
TRBJ2-1 NA NA TRBV6-4 CASSVRGNSYNEQFF TGTGCCAGCAGTGTACGGGGAAACTCCTACAATGAGCAGTTCTTC
TRBJ1-2 once NA TRBV6-6 CASSYSGGSGYTF TGTGCCAGCAGTTACTCAGGGGGTAGTGGCTACACCTTC
TRBJ2-5 NA NA TRBV6-6 CASSKGGTQETQYF TGTGCCAGCAGCAAGGGGGGGACCCAAGAGACCCAGTACTTC
TRBJ1-5 NA NA TRBV30 CAWTDNQGRNQPQHF TGTGCCTGGACCGACAACCAGGGGAGAAATCAGCCCCAGCATTTT
TRBJ1-5 few NA TRBV18 CASSPQGRSNQPQHF TGTGCCAGCTCACCCCAGGGGAGAAGCAATCAGCCCCAGCATTTT
TRBJ2-1 NA TRBD1 TRBV29-1 CSAEDRRTLNEQFF TGCAGCGCTGAGGACAGGCGGACGCTCAATGAGCAGTTCTTC